Presented here are 27 T cell receptor beta chains from one specimen sequenced in a study of patients and donors after allogeneic stem cell transplantation. TCRdb fed the RT-PCR reads into MiXCR, producing one record per CDR3 protein. This table has around 200,000 distinct CDR3 sequences, about 37% appearing once. Sequencing was performed on blood, either unsorted or a sorted T cell fraction (not recorded which). The receptors come from a human donor who was either an allogeneic HSCT recipient or a stem cell or donor lymphocyte infusion donor (not recorded which). It is not recorded whose cells these are; they may come from a transplant donor.

V is TRBV9 and J is TRBJ1-6; D might be TRBD1 (5 bases). Germline V gives CDR1 SGDLS, CDR2 YYNGEE. This CDR3 region has 14 residues. Trimming took 3 bases from V and 7 from J, leaving 11 bases between them. The CDR3 reads CASSAGGGNSPLHF. CDR3 in DNA: TGTGCCAGCAGCGCTGGGGGAGGAAATTCACCCCTCCACTTT.

In DNA, the CDR3 is TGTGCCAGCAGACCCGGACAGGGGCACTACAATGAGCAGTTCTTC. Amino acid sequence: CASRPGQGHYNEQFF. The rearrangement joins TRBV11-1 to TRBJ2-1; 9 bases fit TRBD1. Germline CDR1 SGHAT, CDR2 FQDESV (reference sequence). The V and J ends lost 6 bases and 3 bases, in that order; junction bases with no gene match: 6. The CDR3 is 15 amino acids.

This clonotype was observed a few times. The chain is built from TRBV12-3 or TRBV12-4 and TRBJ1-1; D gene uncertain. CDR3 size: 16 residues. With 7 bases removed from V and 3 bases from J, the gap between germline ends came to 21 bases. CDR3 coding DNA: TGTGCCAGCACCCCCGCCGGGAGCAGGTCCTACACTGAAGCTTTCTTT. It codes for CASTPAGSRSYTEAFF.

J is TRBJ2-1 and V is TRBV4-3, with a possible D match to TRBD2 (6 bases). Trimming removed 0 bases from V and 1 base from J, with 10 bases in between. From germline, CDR1 is LGHNA and CDR2 YSLEER. This CDR3 spans 16 amino acids. CDR3 protein: CASSQDRGWSYNEQFF. CDR3 in DNA: TGCGCCAGCAGCCAAGATCGGGGGTGGTCCTACAATGAGCAGTTCTTC.

This clonotype was observed a handful of times. The gene calls are TRBV10-3 and TRBJ1-5; a possible D gene is TRBD1 (5 bases). Per germline, CDR1 ENHRY and CDR2 SYGVKD. V shed 2 bases and J shed 6 bases, with 14 bases lying between them. This CDR3 comprises 15 residues. DNA for the CDR3: TGTGCCATCAGTGAGCTAGGGCAGGGTGGTCAGCCCCAGCATTTT. Its translation: CAISELGQGGQPQHF.

V and J are TRBV2 and TRBJ2-1; D is perhaps TRBD1 (6 bases). Trimming stripped 2 bases from V and 5 bases from J, with 25 bases between. The CDR3 has 19 amino acids. The germline CDR1 and CDR2 sequences are SNHLY and FYNNEI. The CDR3 sequence is CASSESPNPGHHVDNEQFF. The CDR3, as DNA: TGTGCCAGCAGTGAATCTCCAAACCCGGGACACCATGTGGACAATGAGCAGTTCTTC.

V gene TRBV12-3 or TRBV12-4 combines with J gene TRBJ1-1; D is undetermined. V was shortened by 4 bases and J by 0 bases, with 9 bases between the two germline ends. The CDR3 runs 14 residues. In DNA, the CDR3 is TGTGCCAGCAGTTGGCACAGCATGAACACTGAAGCTTTCTTT. It specifies CASSWHSMNTEAFF.

The chain has TRBV3-1 and TRBJ1-2; D ambiguous. V lost 1 base and J 0 bases, leaving 9 bases between the germline ends. Germline assignment: CDR1 LGHDT and CDR2 YNNKEL (reference sequence). The CDR3 contains 15 residues. As DNA, the CDR3 is TGTGCCAGCAGCCAAGTTAACAGCCCTAACTATGGCTACACCTTC. Its translation is CASSQVNSPNYGYTF.

The chain has TRBV4-1 and TRBJ1-5, with D hard to call. Germline CDR1 and CDR2: MGHRA and YSYEKL. There are 16 residues in the CDR3. V was cut by 0 bases and J by 1 base, with 10 bases left in between. CDR3 amino acids: CASSQDLPISNQPQHF. The CDR3 nucleotides are TGCGCCAGCAGCCAAGATCTTCCCATAAGCAATCAGCCCCAGCATTTT.

This clonotype was counted only a few times. This chain joins TRBV20-1 and TRBJ1-1, with 7 nucleotides matching TRBD1. The CDR3 totals 12 residues. Germline values: CDR1 DFQATT, CDR2 SNEGSKA (reference sequence). The CDR3 reads CRRDSQRAEAFF. CDR3 coding DNA: TGCAGGAGGGACAGTCAGAGGGCTGAAGCTTTCTTT.

The sample holds a few counts of this clonotype. The rearrangement links TRBV12-3 or TRBV12-4 to TRBJ1-1, with unresolved D. Trimming left V 7 bases short and J 8 bases short, with 17 bases between. CDR3 size: 13 residues. CDR3 coding DNA: TGTGCCAGCACACTCCCACGGGCAGCCGAAGCTTTCTTT. Translation: CASTLPRAAEAFF.

This clonotype was counted a single time. V is TRBV12-3 or TRBV12-4 and J is TRBJ2-3; D is perhaps TRBD1 or TRBD2 (5 bases each). The V and J ends lost 4 bases and 4 bases respectively, with 15 bases between them. The CDR3 loop spans 15 amino acids. In DNA form, the CDR3 reads TGTGCCAGCAGTTCTTCCGGGACGACAGCAGATACGCAGTATTTT. Encoded protein: CASSSSGTTADTQYF.

The chain carries TRBV4-2 and TRBJ2-3, with 9 positions matching TRBD2. CDR1 is LGHNA, CDR2 YNFKEQ, per germline. The CDR3 is 17 amino acids. The V segment lost 1 base and the J segment 1 base; nucleotides outside the gene matches: 6. The CDR3 DNA reads as TGTGCCAGCAGCCAAGGTGGAAGCGGGGGGCGCACAGATACGCAGTATTTT. This translates into CASSQGGSGGRTDTQYF.

The CDR3 protein is CASSQLQGRDGYTF. Here the CDR3 DNA reads TGCGCCAGCAGCCAACTGCAGGGGAGGGATGGCTACACCTTC. V is TRBV4-1 and J is TRBJ1-2; D is perhaps TRBD1 (6 bases). Germline V CDR1 and CDR2: MGHRA, YSYEKL. CDR3 length: 14 amino acids. V was shortened by 2 bases and J by 6 bases, with 13 bases between the two germline ends.

This clonotype occurred a few times. The V and J genes are TRBV20-1 and TRBJ1-1; D remains ambiguous. The germline V and J ends were trimmed by 0 bases and 5 bases, with 13 bases remaining between them. Germline CDR1 DFQATT, CDR2 SNEGSKA (reference sequence). The CDR3 sequence is 14 residues long. The CDR3 is CSARDQVISTEAFF. CDR3 DNA: TGCAGTGCTAGAGATCAGGTGATCTCTACTGAAGCTTTCTTT.

This chain links TRBV9 with TRBJ2-3, with D uncertain. Germline CDR1 reads SGDLS; CDR2 reads YYNGEE. The CDR3 consists of 15 residues. The V end was cut by 4 bases, the J end by 2 bases, with 14 bases between. The CDR3 reads CASSPRPTNTDTQYF. CDR3 sequence (DNA): TGTGCCAGCAGCCCAAGACCGACAAACACAGATACGCAGTATTTT.

This clonotype showed up just once. CDR3 residues: CASSLVTGGKETQYF. CDR3 nucleotides: TGCGCCAGCAGCTTGGTAACGGGGGGAAAGGAGACCCAGTACTTC. V usage is TRBV5-1 and J usage is TRBJ2-5; 7 bases map to TRBD2. J lost 5 bases, V lost 0 bases, and 7 bases had no gene match. Germline lookup yields CDR1 SGHRS and CDR2 YFSETQ. The CDR3 is made up of 15 amino acids.

The rearrangement links TRBV4-3 to TRBJ2-7, with 7 positions matching TRBD2. This CDR3 has 15 amino acids. Germline-derived CDR1 and CDR2 are LGHNA and YSLEER. Germline trimming cut 0 bases from V and 6 bases from J; bases unmatched to any gene: 8. CDR3 DNA sequence: TGCGCCAGCAGCCAAGATAGGGGCAGGGAGGGCGAGCAGTACTTC. Protein sequence: CASSQDRGREGEQYF.

The CDR3 sequence is CASSFHGGGYTF. Written as DNA, the CDR3 is TGTGCCAGCAGCTTTCATGGAGGGGGCTACACCTTC. The chain combines TRBV7-9 with TRBJ1-2, with D hard to call. This CDR3 is built from 12 residues. V lost 3 bases and J lost 8, with 10 bases in between. Germline V gives CDR1 SEHNR, CDR2 FQNEAQ (reference sequence).

The J gene is TRBJ1-4, the V gene TRBV5-1; unclear D gene. Trimming left V 1 base short and J 8 bases short, with 15 bases between. The CDR3 has 15 residues. CDR1 and CDR2 from the germline V gene are SGHRS and YFSETQ. The CDR3 nucleotides read TGCGCCAGCAGCTTGCAAGGGCTGGAAGTAGAAAAACTGTTTTTT. It is translated as CASSLQGLEVEKLFF.

The rearrangement links TRBV27 to TRBJ1-6, with 7 bases identical to TRBD1. CDR1 and CDR2 (germline): MNHEY, SMNVEV (reference sequence). The CDR3 consists of 14 residues. Trimming at V came to 6 bases and at J to 7 bases, leaving 6 bases not matched to a gene. CDR3: CASSLGGPNSPLHF. DNA of the CDR3: TGTGCCAGCAGCCTAGGGGGCCCGAATTCACCCCTCCACTTT.

The CDR3 here is CASSSPGLAITGELFF. The CDR3 nucleotides read TGTGCCAGCAGTTCCCCGGGACTAGCGATTACTGGGGAGCTGTTTTTT. The chain recombines TRBV28 with TRBJ2-2, with 10 bases fitting TRBD2. J lost 8 bases, V lost 4 bases, and 10 bases had no gene match. The CDR3 is made up of 16 amino acids. Germline V CDR1 and CDR2: MDHEN, SYDVKM.

The chain uses TRBV4-1 and TRBJ2-4; D possibly uses TRBD1 or TRBD2 (6 bases each). CDR1 MGHRA and CDR2 YSYEKL come from the germline V gene. CDR3 length: 15 amino acids. V was cut by 3 bases and J by 3 bases, with 12 bases left in between. The CDR3 spells CASSHRTAGKNIQYF. The CDR3 coding sequence is TGCGCCAGCAGCCATCGGACAGCGGGCAAAAACATTCAGTACTTC.

This clonotype was seen a handful of times. V is TRBV7-9 and J is TRBJ1-1, with D perhaps matching TRBD1 (5 bases). The CDR3 totals 16 residues. Germline CDR1 and CDR2: SEHNR and FQNEAQ (reference sequence). V was pared by 5 bases and J by 6 bases, with 22 bases between. In DNA, the CDR3 is TGTGCCAGCAGCCCCACAAAGAGACTCAGGGCCCCTGAAGCTTTCTTT. It specifies CASSPTKRLRAPEAFF.

This clonotype appeared a few times. The chain recombines TRBV4-1 with TRBJ2-5, with D possibly matching TRBD2 (6 bases). This CDR3 is 15 amino acids long. Germline assignment: CDR1 MGHRA and CDR2 YSYEKL. The V and J ends lost 0 bases and 4 bases respectively, with 12 bases between them. The CDR3 loop reads CASSQDLGGVETQYF. CDR3 sequence (DNA): TGCGCCAGCAGCCAAGATCTGGGGGGAGTAGAGACCCAGTACTTC.

The V gene is TRBV6-5, the J gene TRBJ1-2; no definite D call. V lost 6 bases, J lost 5 bases, and 19 bases lay in between. This CDR3 is 15 amino acids long. CDR1 is MNHEY and CDR2 is SVGAGI in the germline V gene. CDR3: CASSPDGRPQYGYTF. The DNA of the CDR3 is TGTGCCAGCAGCCCCGATGGACGACCCCAATATGGCTACACCTTC.

V is TRBV24-1 and J is TRBJ2-5, with 7 nucleotides matching TRBD1. This CDR3 region has 13 residues. Per the germline V gene, CDR1 is KGHDR and CDR2 is SFDVKD. With 7 bases clipped from V and 1 base from J, the junction kept 2 bases outside the gene matches. CDR3 nucleotides: TGTGCCACCAGGGGGACAGCCCAAGAGACCCAGTACTTC. It codes for CATRGTAQETQYF.